Below are 27 T cell receptor beta chains sequenced from a single sample in a study of technical replicates of blood from a few donors (dated 2017 in TCRdb). Libraries were constructed by the immunoSEQ multiplex PCR assay. Not all clones reach the TCRdb copy of this immuneACCESS table, which keeps in-frame sequences only. Checked studies attribute under half of the gap to unresolved V genes and leave the rest unexplained. The sample table shows fewer than 110,000 clones, and roughly 95% are seen once. Clones ranked in the top ten supply around 0.2% of the sample. The sequenced material came from T cells isolated from PBMCs. These receptors were taken from a human donor in good health.

The CDR3 nucleotides read TGTGCCAGCAGTCTGACCCCCGGACAGGGGATACACGAGCAGTACTTC. Translating it yields CASSLTPGQGIHEQYF. The V and J genes are TRBV28 and TRBJ2-7, with 9 bases fitting TRBD1. Trimming at V came to 5 bases and at J to 5 bases, leaving 13 bases not matched to a gene. The CDR3 consists of 16 residues. Germline V gene lookup returns CDR1 MDHEN and CDR2 SYDVKM.

The chain links TRBV19 to TRBJ2-3, with 10 bases identical to TRBD2. J gave up 4 bases and V 9 bases, and 13 bases lay outside the gene matches. The CDR3 has 16 residues. Germline CDR1 and CDR2: LNHDA and SQIVND (reference sequence). CDR3 loop: CASHPEKRGGPDTQYF. CDR3 DNA sequence: TGTGCCAGCCACCCAGAGAAGCGGGGGGGTCCAGATACGCAGTATTTT.

The V and J genes are TRBV20-1 and TRBJ1-1; possibly TRBD1 for D (5 bases). The CDR3 is 11 amino acids. CDR1 DFQATT and CDR2 SNEGSKA come from the germline V gene (reference sequence). The V and J ends lost 6 bases and 6 bases respectively, with 11 bases between them. The DNA of the CDR3 is TGCAGTGCGGGATGGGGGGCTGAAGCTTTCTTT. Translation: CSAGWGAEAFF.

This chain joins TRBV7-2 and TRBJ2-5, with TRBD1 matching over 9 bases. CDR1 is SGHTA and CDR2 is FQGNSA in the germline V gene. V shed 0 bases, J shed 2 bases, and the junction held 4 bases outside the gene matches. This CDR3 region has 16 residues. In DNA form, the CDR3 reads TGTGCCAGCAGCTTAGCGGGACAGGGAGTGCAAGAGACCCAGTACTTC. Protein sequence: CASSLAGQGVQETQYF.

The chain has TRBV11-2 and TRBJ2-7; a possible D gene is TRBD2 (6 bases). This CDR3 region has 15 residues. The germline gives CDR1 SGHAT, CDR2 FQNNGV. V was trimmed by 5 bases and J by 0 bases, leaving 14 bases between them. The CDR3 region has the DNA TGTGCCAGCAGCGCACTAGCTTTTAGCTCCTACGAGCAGTACTTC. Protein product: CASSALAFSSYEQYF.

This clone was detected a few times. The chain combines TRBV4-1 with TRBJ1-1, with D perhaps TRBD1 (5 bases). CDR3 length: 14 amino acids. The V gene lost 5 bases and the J gene lost 5 bases, with 15 bases spanning the gap. The germline CDR1 and CDR2 sequences are MGHRA and YSYEKL. The CDR3 loop is CASSAPTAGTEAFF. CDR3 nucleotides: TGCGCCAGCAGCGCCCCGACAGCGGGGACTGAAGCTTTCTTT.

CDR3 sequence: CASSLRTSGGNHNEQFF. For the CDR3, the DNA is TGTGCCAGCAGCCTTCGGACTAGCGGGGGGAATCACAATGAGCAGTTCTTC. The V gene is TRBV7-9, the J gene TRBJ2-1; TRBD2 matches at 14 bases. CDR1 and CDR2 (germline): SEHNR, FQNEAQ (reference sequence). This CDR3 contains 17 residues. V dropped 5 bases and J dropped 5; count of bases not matched to a gene: 8.

This clone came up once. The chain uses TRBV11-2 and TRBJ2-1, with 14 bases matching TRBD2. The CDR3 is made up of 17 amino acids. The J segment lost 9 bases and the V segment lost 3 bases, leaving 10 bases of the junction unmatched. Germline loops: CDR1 SGHAT, CDR2 FQNNGV. CDR3 residues: CASSFSTTSGRAGEQFF. In DNA, the CDR3 is TGTGCCAGCAGCTTCAGTACGACTAGCGGGAGGGCCGGTGAGCAGTTCTTC.

V and J are TRBV9 and TRBJ1-5, with D possibly matching TRBD1 (6 bases). Germline-derived CDR1 and CDR2 are SGDLS and YYNGEE. The germline V and J ends were trimmed by 6 bases and 3 bases, with 16 bases remaining between them. The CDR3 has 15 amino acids. As DNA, the CDR3 is TGTGCCAGCACTAAGGGACAAAACCCCAATCAGCCCCAGCATTTT. Amino acids: CASTKGQNPNQPQHF.

V usage is TRBV29-1 and J usage is TRBJ2-7; tentatively, D is TRBD2 (7 bases). The ends were cut back, 3 bases at V and 4 bases at J, with 13 bases in the middle. This CDR3 has 13 amino acids. Germline V gives CDR1 SQVTM, CDR2 ANQGSEA. The CDR3 protein is CSVEGGALYEQYF. The CDR3 region has the DNA TGCAGCGTTGAGGGGGGGGCGTTGTACGAGCAGTACTTC.

The chain carries TRBV21-1 and TRBJ2-6; no check of the table's D call, TRBD1, against the DNA was made. TRBV21-1 constitutes a pseudogene. The CDR3 spans 22 residues. This CDR3 reads CASSKVGTDTFILNSGANVLTF. CDR3 coding DNA: TGTGCCAGCAGCAAAGTGGGGACAGACACGTTTATACTCAACTCTGGGGCCAACGTCCTGACTTTC.

The V and J genes are TRBV2 and TRBJ2-1; 7 nucleotides agree with TRBD1. V dropped 8 bases and J dropped 4; count of bases not matched to a gene: 5. This CDR3 is built from 13 residues. Germline CDR1 SNHLY, CDR2 FYNNEI. CDR3 DNA: TGTGCCAGCGATGGGGGACAGTACAATGAGCAGTTCTTC. This codes for CASDGGQYNEQFF.

The chain uses TRBV28 and TRBJ1-5, with TRBD1 identical over 7 bases. The trim removed 3 bases at V and 3 bases at J, leaving 8 bases unmatched. The CDR3 sequence is 16 residues long. CDR1 is MDHEN, CDR2 SYDVKM, per germline. CDR3 nucleotides: TGTGCCAGCAGTTTGGCGGCAGGGACAGCCAATCAGCCCCAGCATTTT. Its translation: CASSLAAGTANQPQHF.

V and J are TRBV29-1 and TRBJ2-7; 11 bases match TRBD2. The junction had 12 bases not matched to a gene; V was cut back by 0 bases and J by 2 bases. Germline CDR1 is SQVTM and CDR2 is ANQGSEA. This CDR3 has 18 residues. The CDR3 spells CSVEEFVASGRNTYEQYF. In DNA, the CDR3 is TGCAGCGTTGAAGAATTTGTGGCTAGCGGGAGGAACACCTACGAGCAGTACTTC.

The chain joins TRBV18 to TRBJ2-5; 8 positions match TRBD1. Germline CDR1 and CDR2: KGHSH and LQKENI. Trimming cost V 0 bases and J 0 bases; bases outside gene matches: 6. The CDR3 sequence is 17 residues long. In DNA form, the CDR3 reads TGTGCCAGCTCACCACCGATCCGGGACAGGCACCAAGAGACCCAGTACTTC. Its protein product is CASSPPIRDRHQETQYF.

The chain combines TRBV21-1 with TRBJ2-6; TRBD1 was called by the table and not checked on the DNA. TRBV21-1 is a recognized pseudogene. The CDR3 contains 16 residues. CDR3 bases: TGTGCCAGCAGCAATGGCAGGGGGCGTGGGGCCAACGTCCTGACTTTC. This sequence encodes CASSNGRGRGANVLTF.

V gene TRBV7-6 combines with J gene TRBJ2-3; TRBD2 matches 10 bases. The CDR3 has 16 residues. Germline V gene lookup returns CDR1 SGHVS and CDR2 FNYEAQ. The V gene end was trimmed by 6 bases and the J gene end by 0 bases; junction bases not matched to a gene: 6. The CDR3 loop is CASSSSGGTSTDTQYF. DNA of the CDR3: TGTGCCAGCAGTTCTAGCGGGGGCACTAGCACAGATACGCAGTATTTT.

The J gene is TRBJ2-7, the V gene TRBV11-1; D unresolved. Trimming took 1 base from V and 3 from J, leaving 13 bases between them. This CDR3 spans 15 amino acids. Germline V gene data show CDR1 as SGHAT and CDR2 as FQDESV (reference sequence). CDR3 amino acids: CASSLGFSLYYEQYF. The CDR3 nucleotides read TGTGCCAGCAGCTTAGGTTTTTCTCTTTACTACGAGCAGTACTTC.

The chain couples TRBV5-4 to TRBJ2-7; 10 nucleotides match TRBD1. CDR1 and CDR2 (germline): SGHNT, YYREEE (reference sequence). After removal of 4 bases from V and 7 bases from J, the junction contained 8 bases not matched to a gene. CDR3 length: 14 amino acids. The CDR3 loop is CASSPGTGVGEQYF. CDR3 nucleotides: TGTGCCAGCAGCCCCGGGACAGGGGTCGGGGAGCAGTACTTC.

This chain connects TRBV23-1 to TRBJ2-1, with TRBD2 matching over 9 bases. TRBV23-1 is flagged as an ORF with uncertain function. The CDR3 loop spans 15 amino acids. The V gene end was trimmed by 10 bases and the J gene end by 4 bases; junction bases not matched to a gene: 11. CDR3 nucleotides: TGCGCCATAAGAAAGCGGGAGGAGCGTTACAATGAGCAGTTCTTC. Amino acids: CAIRKREERYNEQFF.

The chain uses TRBV5-4 and TRBJ2-2, with D possibly matching TRBD2 (7 bases). Trimming removed 0 bases from V and 9 bases from J, with 9 bases in between. The CDR3 length is 13 residues. CDR1 and CDR2 from the germline V gene are SGHNT and YYREEE (reference sequence). CDR3 coding DNA: TGTGCCAGCAGCTTGGGGGGGGGCCGGGAGCTGTTTTTT. It translates to CASSLGGGRELFF.

The chain's CDR3 is CASSTWDRENTEAFF. DNA of the CDR3: TGTGCCAGTAGTACCTGGGACAGAGAGAACACTGAAGCTTTCTTT. The rearrangement uses TRBV19 and TRBJ1-1, with 7 bases matching TRBD1. The J segment lost 1 base and the V segment lost 4 bases, leaving 6 bases of the junction unmatched. This CDR3 has 15 amino acids. Germline loops: CDR1 LNHDA, CDR2 SQIVND (reference sequence).

The rearrangement joins TRBV11-3 to TRBJ2-4, with 7 bases lining up with TRBD1. Germline V gene data show CDR1 as SGHNT and CDR2 as YENEEA. CDR3 size: 14 residues. The V gene end was trimmed by 5 bases and the J gene end by 6 bases; junction bases not matched to a gene: 7. The CDR3 loop reads CASSPPRQGNIQYF. CDR3 bases: TGTGCCAGCAGCCCCCCCCGACAGGGAAACATTCAGTACTTC.

The CDR3, as DNA: TGTGCCAGCAGTTTAGCGGGAAGGGTTACGCAGTATTTT. Its protein product is CASSLAGRVTQYF. The V and J genes are TRBV28 and TRBJ2-3, with a tentative D call TRBD2 (6 bases). The CDR3 sequence is 13 residues long. The V gene lost 2 bases and the J gene lost 8 bases, with 11 bases spanning the gap. Germline assignment: CDR1 MDHEN and CDR2 SYDVKM. Variable domain in full (rest from reference TRBV28 and TRBJ2-3): DVKVTQSSRYLVKRTGEKVFLECVQDMDHENMFWYRQDPGLGLRLIYFSYDVKMKEKGDIPEGYSVSREKKERFSLILESASTNQTSMYLCASSLAGRVTQYFGPGTRLTVL.

V and J are TRBV2 and TRBJ1-2; D perhaps matches TRBD1 (5 bases). The germline gives CDR1 SNHLY, CDR2 FYNNEI. CDR3 length: 13 amino acids. V was pared by 8 bases and J by 4 bases, with 14 bases between. DNA for the CDR3: TGTGCCAGCTCGGACACCACAAGCTATGGCTACACCTTC. It codes for CASSDTTSYGYTF.

The genes are TRBV4-1 and TRBJ1-2; 9 bases match TRBD1. The CDR3 totals 15 residues. Germline V gene data show CDR1 as MGHRA and CDR2 as YSYEKL. After removal of 0 bases from V and 5 bases from J, the junction contained 4 bases not matched to a gene. CDR3: CASSQETGQGYGYTF. The CDR3 DNA reads as TGCGCCAGCAGCCAAGAAACTGGACAGGGGTATGGCTACACCTTC.

The J gene is TRBJ2-2, the V gene TRBV9; unclear D gene. Germline CDR1 reads SGDLS; CDR2 reads YYNGEE. The ends were cut back, 3 bases at V and 6 bases at J, with 6 bases in the middle. The CDR3 is 12 residues long. The CDR3: CASSALSGELFF. CDR3 nucleotides: TGTGCCAGCAGCGCCTTGTCCGGGGAGCTGTTTTTT.